This T cell receptor beta chain was found in a study of CD8 T cells in Susac syndrome. Study-level findings and limits: CD8+ clonal expansion in Susac peaked in TEMRA cells and active patients.

Concerning this clonotype: Its antigen is as yet unknown.

After extraction with the RNeasy kit, about 0.5 to 1 ug of the RNA was reverse transcribed using random hexamers. Multiplex immunoSEQ PCR targeted 54 Vbeta and 13 Jbeta TCR beta segments. TCRdb ran MiXCR on the immunoSEQ multiplex PCR reads and lists one entry per CDR3 protein. Here the sample spans tens of thousands of distinct CDR3 sequences, just under 95% being singletons. The source of this sequence is a human donor with Susac syndrome. The specimen was CD8+ T cells from PBMCs.

CDR3 in amino acids: CATSSPRRANYGYTF. The CDR3 coding sequence is TGTGCCACCAGCAGCCCCAGACGGGCTAACTATGGCTACACCTTC. This chain joins TRBV15 and TRBJ1-2; no reliable D call. Germline assignment: CDR1 LNHNV and CDR2 YYDKDF (reference sequence). V shed 3 bases and J shed 0 bases, with 11 bases lying between them. The length of the CDR3 is 15 residues.